This TCR beta chain was sequenced during a study of T cell clonality in common variable immunodeficiency. Patients and controls were mostly of Caucasian heritage. CVID subjects had received replacement immunoglobulin for at least one year. Findings of the study overall: Fewer deletions and N-nucleotide insertions were reportedly seen in common variable immunodeficiency TCR beta sequences. CVID subjects shared fewer TCRbeta clones than healthy controls did.

This clone was picked up a small number of times. Its matching antigen is unknown. The read stops 3 residues short of the end of the CDR3; the missing end is completed from the germline J gene. With 5 bases clipped from V and 6 bases from J, the junction kept 7 bases outside the gene matches. Germline V gene sequence: CDR1 MNHEY, CDR2 SVGEGT. This CDR3 is 13 amino acids long. Some clones are missing from TCRdb's copy, which holds only in-frame ones; the method was immunoSEQ multiplex PCR. The sample includes about 34,000 clones, none of them occurring once. Sequencing used peripheral blood mononuclear cells. The TCR was taken from a human donor with common variable immunodeficiency. The chain recombines TRBV6-2 or TRBV6-3 with TRBJ2-7, with 7 bases that match TRBD2. Here the CDR3 reads CASSRLGGFEQYF. CDR3 DNA, as far as it was read: TGTGCCAGCAGTCGGTTGGGGGGGTTCGAG.